The 7 T cell receptor beta chains presented below share a single source sample, sequenced in a study of T cells in Graves' hyperthyroidism and ophthalmopathy. Researchers took RNA transcripts and amplified the TCR beta CDR3 regions from them. HTBI primers were the set used in a first-round RT-PCR of the TCR CDR3. MiXCR, run by TCRdb on the multiplex PCR reads, gives a single entry per CDR3 protein. The repertoire holds approximately 740,000 distinct CDR3 sequences, 12% to 15% seen once, with 10% to 13% in the top ten. The material sequenced was blood. The receptors stem from a woman aged 18-30 years with Graves' hyperthyroidism.

This clonotype turned up a few times. V usage is TRBV9 and J usage is TRBJ2-5; 10 nucleotides align to TRBD2. Trimming took 5 bases from V and 5 from J; bases not matched to a gene: 3. This CDR3 has 13 residues. Germline values: CDR1 SGDLS, CDR2 YYNGEE. In DNA, the CDR3 is TGTGCCAGCAGTTCTAGCGGGAGTGAGACCCAGTACTTC. Translated: CASSSSGSETQYF.

The rearrangement links TRBV7-9 to TRBJ2-6; tentatively, D is TRBD2 (6 bases). The CDR3 sequence is 14 residues long. Germline-derived CDR1 and CDR2 are SEHNR and FQNEAQ (reference sequence). V lost 5 bases, J lost 7 bases, and 12 bases lay in between. The CDR3 loop is CASSPLGGANVLTF. The CDR3 nucleotides read TGTGCCAGCAGCCCCCTCGGGGGAGCCAACGTCCTGACTTTC.

This clonotype was seen only a few times. The chain employs TRBV28 and TRBJ2-4; TRBD1 matches at 8 bases. The CDR3 is 15 residues long. Losses at the gene ends were 1 base for V and 8 bases for J; bases not matched to a gene: 7. The germline gives CDR1 MDHEN, CDR2 SYDVKM. CDR3 region: CASSLFPGGADIQYF. For the CDR3, the DNA is TGTGCCAGCAGTTTATTCCCAGGGGGCGCGGACATTCAGTACTTC.

In this sample, this clonotype turned up many times. This CDR3 reads CSAREVPSVTQYF. Written as DNA, the CDR3 is TGCAGTGCTAGAGAGGTTCCCTCAGTGACCCAGTACTTC. The chain uses TRBV20-1 and TRBJ2-5; D call uncertain. The ends were cut back, 0 bases at V and 7 bases at J, with 12 bases in the middle. The germline V gene encodes CDR1 DFQATT and CDR2 SNEGSKA (reference sequence). CDR3 length equals 13 residues.

The chain links TRBV5-1 to TRBJ1-1; 8 positions agree with TRBD1. Germline V CDR1 and CDR2: SGHRS, YFSETQ. After removal of 4 bases from V and 7 bases from J, the junction contained 6 bases not matched to a gene. This CDR3 has 13 residues. The CDR3 DNA follows: TGCGCCAGCAGCACGGACAGGGCAGATGAAGCTTTCTTT. Amino acid sequence: CASSTDRADEAFF.

This chain links TRBV6-2 or TRBV6-3 with TRBJ2-2, with no clear D. Germline CDR1 is MNHEY and CDR2 is SVGEGT. This CDR3 spans 13 amino acids. The germline V and J ends were trimmed by 0 bases and 8 bases, with 7 bases remaining between them. The CDR3 DNA reads TGTGCCAGCAGTTACTCTCTTCTAGGGGAGCTGTTTTTT. Its translation: CASSYSLLGELFF.

On this clonotype itself: The junction shows a germline mismatch at one end, possibly a read error. The chain joins TRBV6-5 to TRBJ2-7; no reliable D call. Germline-derived CDR1 and CDR2 are MNHEY and SVGAGI. The CDR3 spans 14 residues. Written as DNA, the CDR3 is TGTGCCAGCAGTTACTCGAGTTACTCCTACGAGCGGTACTTC. It translates to CASSYSSYSYERYF.